Listed below are T cell receptor beta chains from one sample, sequenced in a study of OX40 agonist ivuxolimab in advanced cancers. Libraries were prepared by immunoSEQ multiplex PCR; TCRdb keeps only in-frame clonotypes and omits some of them. The table lists under 65,000 clones, approximately 90% of them singletons. The source was CD4+ or CD8+ T cells sorted from blood, collected in a trial of the OX40 agonist ivuxolimab. The source of these receptors is an adult with an advanced solid tumor such as melanoma, head and neck, liver or kidney cancer. The CDR3 runs from the conserved cysteine through the conserved F or W. A D gene is named only where the DNA matches it firmly. The size field is filled for only some rows; it gives once, few, many or a size class.

v_call	j_call	clone_size	d_call	cdr3_aa	cdr3_nt
TRBV7-9	TRBJ1-1	-	-	CASRKITVNTEAFF	TGTGCCAGCAGAAAAATAACAGTGAACACTGAAGCTTTCTTT
TRBV6-5	TRBJ1-1	few	-	CASSYRPGEAFF	TGTGCCAGCAGTTACAGACCAGGGGAAGCTTTCTTT
TRBV2	TRBJ2-5	-	TRBD2	CASSDGTSGGETQYF	TGTGCCAGCAGTGACGGGACTAGCGGGGGGGAGACCCAGTACTTC
TRBV7-9	TRBJ2-5	-	-	CASSLEGRTETQYF	TGTGCCAGCAGCTTAGAAGGAAGGACGGAGACCCAGTACTTC
TRBV21-1	TRBJ2-1	-	-	CASSKVGNNEQFF	TGTGCCAGCAGCAAAGTTGGTAACAATGAGCAGTTCTTC
TRBV2	TRBJ1-1	-	-	CASREEGLAFF	TGTGCCAGCAGAGAAGAGGGACTCGCTTTCTTT
TRBV15	TRBJ2-7	-	-	CATSRVSWGEQYF	TGTGCCACCAGCAGGGTTTCGTGGGGAGAGCAGTACTTC
TRBV19	TRBJ2-5	-	TRBD2	CASSRGLAGGSTRQETQYF	TGTGCCAGTAGTCGAGGACTAGCGGGGGGCTCCACCCGCCAAGAGACCCAGTACTTC
TRBV4-1	TRBJ1-1	-	-	CASSQRTLNTEAFF	TGCGCCAGCAGCCAACGGACACTGAACACTGAAGCTTTCTTT
TRBV23-1	TRBJ2-1	once	-	CASSLRVGGCLSRVNEQFF	TGCGCCAGCAGTCTCCGGGTGGGAGGTTGCCTTTCGAGGGTCAATGAGCAGTTCTTC
TRBV5-8	TRBJ1-1	-	-	CASSLSFGWGNTEAFF	TGTGCCAGCAGCCTCTCCTTCGGGTGGGGTAACACTGAAGCTTTCTTT
TRBV7-9	TRBJ1-1	-	-	CASSLYRETEAFF	TGTGCCAGCAGCTTATACAGGGAGACTGAAGCTTTCTTT
TRBV7-2	TRBJ2-3	-	-	CASSWERTTDTQYF	TGTGCCAGCAGCTGGGAGCGGACCACAGATACGCAGTATTTT
TRBV4-1	TRBJ2-7	-	-	CASSQGKRTPYEQYF	TGCGCCAGCAGCCAAGGAAAGCGGACCCCATACGAGCAGTACTTC
TRBV28	TRBJ2-7	-	TRBD1	CASSARDRGREQYF	TGTGCCAGCAGTGCCCGGGACAGGGGGCGCGAGCAGTACTTC
TRBV6-1	TRBJ2-7	once	-	CASSDTGGVYEQYF	TGTGCCAGCAGTGACACAGGGGGGGTCTACGAGCAGTACTTC
TRBV28	TRBJ1-1	-	TRBD1	CASRTGGTEAFF	TGTGCCAGCAGGACAGGGGGCACTGAAGCTTTCTTT
TRBV27	TRBJ1-2	-	TRBD1	CASRRQGGYGYTF	TGTGCCAGCAGGCGACAGGGGGGCTATGGCTACACCTTC
TRBV4-2	TRBJ1-4	-	-	CASSHGRPEKLFF	TGTGCCAGCAGCCATGGCAGACCTGAAAAACTGTTTTTT
TRBV2	TRBJ2-5	-	TRBD2	CASRDQPGGRVTQYF	TGTGCCAGCAGAGACCAACCGGGGGGGCGGGTGACCCAGTACTTC
TRBV11-2	TRBJ2-3	-	TRBD2	CASSLLGLAGVTQYF	TGTGCCAGCAGCTTATTGGGACTAGCGGGAGTTACGCAGTATTTT
TRBV6-5	TRBJ2-7	few	TRBD2	CASRPLAGKYYEQYF	TGTGCCAGCAGACCTCTAGCGGGAAAGTACTACGAGCAGTACTTC
TRBV28	TRBJ2-3	-	-	CASSLDGPTDTQYF	TGTGCCAGCAGTTTGGACGGGCCAACAGATACGCAGTATTTT
TRBV28	TRBJ2-1	-	-	CASNSGQYDEQFF	TGTGCCAGCAACTCCGGACAGTACGATGAGCAGTTCTTC
TRBV9	TRBJ2-3	-	-	CASSDDREADTQYF	TGTGCCAGCAGCGACGACAGGGAGGCAGATACGCAGTATTTT
TRBV28	TRBJ1-5	-	-	CASSGDSRMGSNQPQHF	TGTGCCAGCAGTGGCGACAGTCGGATGGGATCTAATCAGCCCCAGCATTTT
TRBV19	TRBJ2-3	-	TRBD1	CASSMVPGTGSTDTQYF	TGTGCCAGTAGTATGGTGCCCGGGACAGGGAGCACAGATACGCAGTATTTT
TRBV29-1	TRBJ2-1	-	TRBD2	CSVETSGGPFLYNEQFF	TGCAGCGTTGAGACTAGCGGGGGTCCCTTCCTCTACAATGAGCAGTTCTTC
TRBV6-5	TRBJ1-4	-	-	CASSYFQDTNEKLFF	TGTGCCAGCAGTTACTTTCAGGATACTAATGAAAAACTGTTTTTT
TRBV18	TRBJ2-7	-	TRBD1	CASSPPGQGGYEQYF	TGTGCCAGCTCACCACCGGGACAGGGTGGCTACGAGCAGTACTTC
TRBV2	TRBJ2-7	-	-	CASSASYTSYEQYF	TGTGCCAGCAGTGCGTCTTATACCTCCTACGAGCAGTACTTC
TRBV28	TRBJ2-6	once	TRBD1	CASSSFRQGAGANVLTF	TGTGCCAGCAGTTCCTTCCGACAGGGGGCTGGGGCCAACGTCCTGACTTTC